This is a list of T cell receptor beta chains from one sample in a study of T cell responses to AZD1222 COVID-19 vaccine. TCRdb's copy holds only in-frame clones and misses some; the assay was immunoSEQ multiplex PCR. In the table there are more than 50,000 clones, about 85% of which are singletons. The sample was peripheral blood, taken on day 0 of AZD1222 vaccination. These receptors were taken from an adult in good health. The CDR3 runs from the conserved cysteine through the conserved F or W. A D gene is named only where the DNA matches it firmly. Expanded clones are given a class, and other clones once, few, many or no size at all.

V	D	size	J	CDR3	DNA
TRBV18	TRBD1	.	TRBJ1-2	CASSPGQGYDGYTF	TGTGCCAGCTCACCGGGACAGGGGTACGATGGCTACACCTTC
TRBV7-2	.	few	TRBJ2-7	CASSLAAGRSYEQYF	TGTGCCAGCAGCTTAGCGGCGGGGCGCTCCTACGAGCAGTACTTC
TRBV11-2	.	.	TRBJ2-2	CASSLNTGELFF	TGTGCCAGCAGCCTGAACACCGGGGAGCTGTTTTTT
TRBV4-1	TRBD1	.	TRBJ2-1	CASSHDTGTGLNNEQFF	TGCGCCAGCAGCCATGACACCGGGACAGGGTTGAACAATGAGCAGTTCTTC
TRBV6-2/TRBV6-3	.	.	TRBJ2-2	CASSYEETGELFF	TGTGCCAGCAGTTACGAAGAAACCGGGGAGCTGTTTTTT
TRBV12-3/TRBV12-4	.	.	TRBJ1-2	CASSLGTNYGYTF	TGTGCCAGCAGTTTAGGGACAAACTATGGCTACACCTTC
TRBV5-6	.	.	TRBJ1-1	CASSLEGENTEAFF	TGTGCCAGCAGCTTGGAAGGAGAGAACACTGAAGCTTTCTTT
TRBV4-1	TRBD1	.	TRBJ2-7	CASSQEQGLSYEQYF	TGCGCCAGCAGCCAAGAACAGGGGCTTTCCTACGAGCAGTACTTC
TRBV19	.	.	TRBJ1-1	CASSSSGAYTEAFF	TGTGCCAGTAGTAGCTCAGGGGCCTACACTGAAGCTTTCTTT
TRBV19	.	few	TRBJ1-5	CASSDRLQDSNQPQHF	TGTGCCAGTAGTGACCGGCTCCAGGATAGCAATCAGCCCCAGCATTTT
TRBV23-1	.	once	TRBJ1-2	CASSPSEWTADGYTF	TGCGCCAGCAGTCCCAGCGAGTGGACAGCCGATGGCTACACCTTC
TRBV7-2	.	.	TRBJ1-5	CASSLDWYDNQPQHF	TGTGCCAGCAGCTTAGATTGGTACGACAATCAGCCCCAGCATTTT
TRBV11-2	TRBD1	.	TRBJ1-6	CASSRPTGSSYNSPLHF	TGTGCCAGCTCGAGGCCGACAGGGAGCTCCTATAATTCACCCCTCCACTTT
TRBV13	TRBD1	.	TRBJ1-2	CASSLGAAGGGYTF	TGTGCCAGCAGCTTAGGGGCGGCAGGGGGTGGCTACACCTTC
TRBV10-1	TRBD1	.	TRBJ2-2	CASSESRDRGRRDTGELFF	TGCGCCAGCAGTGAGTCGCGAGACAGGGGGCGCCGGGACACCGGGGAGCTGTTTTTT
TRBV28	.	.	TRBJ1-5	CASSGNQPQHF	TGTGCCAGCAGTGGGAATCAGCCCCAGCATTTT
TRBV5-1	.	.	TRBJ2-7	CASSSNYEQYF	TGCGCCAGCAGCTCTAATTACGAGCAGTACTTC
TRBV28	.	.	TRBJ2-1	CASSLSGYEQFF	TGTGCCAGCAGTTTATCCGGGTATGAGCAGTTCTTC
TRBV19	.	.	TRBJ1-4	CASTSPPGGQLPYNEKLFF	TGTGCCAGTACCTCTCCACCCGGAGGACAGCTGCCTTATAATGAAAAACTGTTTTTT
TRBV19	.	.	TRBJ2-2	CASTMGWDTGELFF	TGTGCCAGTACAATGGGCTGGGACACCGGGGAGCTGTTTTTT
TRBV2	.	.	TRBJ1-6	CASSGDYNSPLHF	TGTGCCAGCAGTGGAGATTATAATTCACCCCTCCACTTT
TRBV10-3	.	.	TRBJ1-4	CAISESRGAVEKLFF	TGTGCCATCAGTGAGTCGAGGGGGGCGGTTGAAAAACTGTTTTTT
TRBV4-3	TRBD1	.	TRBJ2-2	CASSQERTGTGELFF	TGCGCCAGCAGCCAGGAAAGGACAGGGACCGGGGAGCTGTTTTTT
TRBV28	TRBD1	.	TRBJ2-7	CASSHRDSSYEQYF	TGTGCCAGCAGTCATCGGGACAGTTCCTACGAGCAGTACTTC
TRBV6-4	.	once	TRBJ1-5	CASSEGRGQPQHF	TGTGCCAGCAGCGAGGGACGGGGTCAGCCCCAGCATTTT
TRBV7-2	.	.	TRBJ1-6	CASSFLSVGQFYTSPLHF	TGTGCCAGCAGCTTTCTCTCGGTTGGACAATTTTATACTTCACCCCTCCACTTT
TRBV18	TRBD1	few	TRBJ1-2	CASSPGQGAGYTF	TGTGCCAGCTCACCGGGACAGGGGGCCGGTTACACCTTC
TRBV9	.	.	TRBJ1-1	CASSGSAMNTEAFF	TGTGCCAGCAGCGGGAGTGCGATGAACACTGAAGCTTTCTTT
TRBV12-3/TRBV12-4	.	.	TRBJ2-3	CASSLARGDTQYF	TGTGCCAGCAGTTTAGCGCGGGGAGATACGCAGTATTTT
TRBV24-1	.	.	TRBJ2-5	CATSDSATAGSKETQYF	TGTGCCACCAGTGATAGCGCCACGGCAGGGTCCAAAGAGACCCAGTACTTC
TRBV6-6	TRBD1	once	TRBJ1-2	CASSSRSGGSGGYTF	TGTGCCAGCAGTTCAAGATCAGGGGGCAGCGGTGGCTACACCTTC
TRBV5-1	.	.	TRBJ2-7	CASSLVLAGEEQYF	TGCGCCAGCAGCTTGGTGCTTGCAGGGGAAGAGCAGTACTTC
TRBV28	.	.	TRBJ2-7	CASSQGASTALYEQYF	TGTGCCAGCAGTCAAGGGGCCTCAACCGCACTATACGAGCAGTACTTC
TRBV3-1/TRBV3-2	.	.	TRBJ1-1	CASSPIAADTEAFF	TGTGCCAGCAGCCCTATCGCAGCGGACACTGAAGCTTTCTTT
TRBV7-2	.	.	TRBJ1-6	CASSLGVRSPLHF	TGTGCCAGCAGCCTGGGGGTAAGATCACCCCTCCACTTT
TRBV29-1	.	.	TRBJ2-7	CSVQDEQYF	TGCAGCGTTCAGGACGAGCAGTACTTC
TRBV4-1	.	.	TRBJ1-2	CASSQVERGNYGYTF	TGCGCCAGCAGCCAAGTTGAGAGGGGGAACTATGGCTACACCTTC
TRBV28	.	once	TRBJ1-4	CASKRTNEKLFF	TGTGCCAGTAAAAGAACTAATGAAAAACTGTTTTTT
TRBV6-5	.	few	TRBJ2-1	CASSYGSTDYNEQFF	TGTGCCAGCAGTTATGGATCGACGGACTACAATGAGCAGTTCTTC
TRBV19	.	.	TRBJ2-2	CASKDRANTGELFF	TGTGCCAGTAAGGACCGAGCGAACACCGGGGAGCTGTTTTTT
TRBV27	.	.	TRBJ1-4	CASSHGGGLREKLFF	TGTGCCAGCAGCCACGGCGGGGGGCTTAGGGAAAAACTGTTTTTT
TRBV27	.	.	TRBJ2-7	CASSTPTENEQYF	TGTGCCAGCAGTACACCAACAGAGAACGAGCAGTACTTC
TRBV11-2	TRBD1	.	TRBJ2-7	CASSYGQGVGEQYF	TGTGCCAGCAGCTATGGACAGGGGGTAGGGGAGCAGTACTTC
TRBV19	TRBD1	.	TRBJ1-5	CASSRTGYSNQPQHF	TGTGCCAGTAGTAGGACAGGCTATAGCAATCAGCCCCAGCATTTT
TRBV9	.	.	TRBJ2-2	CASSVNTGELFF	TGTGCCAGCAGCGTAAACACCGGGGAGCTGTTTTTT
TRBV5-1	.	.	TRBJ1-6	CASSLADANSPLHF	TGCGCCAGCAGCTTGGCGGATGCTAATTCACCCCTCCACTTT
TRBV7-9	.	once	TRBJ1-5	CASSGGTYQPQHF	TGTGCCAGCAGCGGCGGAACGTACCAGCCCCAGCATTTT
TRBV10-2	TRBD1	.	TRBJ1-2	CASSEGGQGNYGYTF	TGCGCCAGCAGTGAGGGGGGACAGGGAAACTATGGCTACACCTTC
TRBV2	.	few	TRBJ2-2	CASMGLLNTGELFF	TGTGCCAGCATGGGACTCCTGAACACCGGGGAGCTGTTTTTT
TRBV10-3	TRBD1	.	TRBJ2-6	CATQDRGLGGANVLTF	TGTGCCACCCAGGACAGGGGGCTTGGAGGGGCCAACGTCCTGACTTTC
TRBV27	.	.	TRBJ1-2	CASSLGTGNYGYTF	TGTGCCAGCAGCTTAGGAACAGGGAACTATGGCTACACCTTC
TRBV24-1	.	.	TRBJ1-5	CATSDLKGREPQHF	TGTGCCACCAGTGATTTAAAGGGGAGGGAGCCCCAGCATTTT